In this sample, the clone carrying this T cell receptor beta chain turned up a few times. The antigen remains unidentified. This entry belongs to a study of blood T cells in healthy people across ages. In the study overall: About one barcoded beta molecule per two T cells came from capture by template switching.

This CDR3 contains 13 residues. V lost 3 bases and J lost 8, with 16 bases in between. Germline V gene sequence: CDR1 GTSNPN, CDR2 SVGIG (reference sequence). Broader study findings: Measured against age, TCR beta diversity per million T cells decreased in a roughly linear manner.

A J-beta primer mix and a sample-barcoded 5' primer were used in a second PCR of roughly 7 to 12 cycles. TCRdb processed the 5' RACE reads anew with MiXCR; each CDR3 protein has one entry. The table has about 1,400,000 distinct CDR3 sequences, approximately 59% seen once. This receptor was obtained from a man aged 18 to 30 in good health. The sample taken for sequencing was blood. The chain employs TRBV30 and TRBJ1-2, with unresolved D. The CDR3 spells CAWSIGPKGGYTF. DNA for the CDR3: TGTGCCTGGAGCATCGGACCCAAAGGGGGCTACACCTTC.